This T cell receptor beta chain emerged from a study of shared clonotypes between healthy human individuals. V was trimmed by 0 bases and J by 6 bases, leaving 16 bases between them. The CDR3 contains 15 residues. The germline V gene has CDR1 SGHRS and CDR2 YFSETQ. Sequencing used immunoSEQ multiplex PCR; TCRdb keeps in-frame clones, though not all of them. Of 2 million to 3 million clones listed, under 95% are singletons. CD4+ cell separation produced CD45RA+ naive and CD45RA-negative memory subsets. V gene TRBV5-1 combines with J gene TRBJ2-7, with D possibly matching TRBD1 (6 bases). Sequencing was done on a sample of naive CD4+ T cells from PBMCs. As to subset: CD45RA+ positively selected. The sequence came from a man aged 18 to 30 in good health. Some clones in this sample may be carry-over from other donors' samples. CDR3 DNA: TGCGCCAGCAGCTTGGCCGGACAGACCCCCGGCGAGCAGTACTTC. Protein sequence: CASSLAGQTPGEQYF.